The 13 T cell receptor beta chains below all came from one sample that was sequenced in a study of blood T cell repertoires in COVID-19. TCRdb keeps only in-frame clones here, not all; method: immunoSEQ multiplex PCR. This table holds nearly 250,000 clones, approximately 80% found once. Sequenced: peripheral blood. These TCRs come from a woman of 80 years or more with acute or convalescent COVID-19.

V is TRBV3-1 (or the pseudogene TRBV3-2) and J is TRBJ2-5, with D tentatively TRBD1 (6 bases). Trimming left V 7 bases short and J 2 bases short, with 14 bases between. CDR1 and CDR2 (germline): LGHDT, YNNKEL (reference sequence). CDR3 length equals 14 residues. The DNA for the CDR3 is TGTGCCAGCAACAAAAGGACAGAACAAGAGACCCAGTACTTC. Residues: CASNKRTEQETQYF.

The chain uses TRBV19 and TRBJ2-3; the match to TRBD2 covers 13 bases. This CDR3 spans 16 amino acids. Trimming at V came to 5 bases and at J to 4 bases, leaving 6 bases not matched to a gene. Germline V gives CDR1 LNHDA, CDR2 SQIVND (reference sequence). CDR3 sequence (DNA): TGTGCCAGTAGTGGGGGACTAGCGGGACCCTCAGATACGCAGTATTTT. It encodes CASSGGLAGPSDTQYF. Full variable domain (rest looked up from reference TRBV19 and TRBJ2-3): DGGITQSPKYLFRKEGQNVTLSCEQNLNHDAMYWYRQDPGQGLRLIYYSQIVNDFQKGDIAEGYSVSREKKESFPLTVTSAQKNPTAFYLCASSGGLAGPSDTQYFGPGTRLTVL.

The chain recombines TRBV6-2 or TRBV6-3 with TRBJ2-4; D is unclear. Germline V gene data show CDR1 as MNHEY and CDR2 as SVGEGT. There are 16 residues in the CDR3. Trimming took off 2 bases at V and 0 bases at J, with 11 bases between the two ends. The CDR3: CASSYGWRIAKNIQYF. The CDR3 DNA is TGTGCCAGCAGTTACGGGTGGCGGATAGCCAAAAACATTCAGTACTTC.

This chain connects TRBV19 to TRBJ1-2; perhaps TRBD1 as D (6 bases). Germline CDR1 and CDR2: LNHDA and SQIVND (reference sequence). Trimming cost V 9 bases and J 7 bases, with 21 bases left between them. The CDR3 runs 14 residues. The CDR3 spells CASHHSLQGGGYTF. CDR3 nucleotide sequence: TGTGCCAGCCACCATAGCTTACAGGGTGGTGGCTACACCTTC.

The chain has TRBV6-4 and TRBJ1-6, with a possible D match to TRBD1 (6 bases). This CDR3 has 14 amino acids. The ends were cut back, 6 bases at V and 6 bases at J, with 12 bases in the middle. The germline CDR1 and CDR2 sequences are MRHNA and SNTAGT. CDR3 in DNA: TGTGCCAGCAGCCAACAAGGGGGTAATTCACCCCTCCACTTT. Residues: CASSQQGGNSPLHF.

The chain uses TRBV4-1 and TRBJ2-1, with no clear D. V lost 4 bases and J lost 8, with 6 bases in between. The CDR3 covers 11 residues. The germline CDR1 and CDR2 sequences are MGHRA and YSYEKL. The CDR3 loop is CASSRSDEQFF. The CDR3 nucleotides are TGCGCCAGCAGCCGGTCGGATGAGCAGTTCTTC.

In this sample, this clone turned up once. V and J are TRBV19 and TRBJ2-3; tentatively, D is TRBD1 (6 bases). The CDR3 is 13 residues long. The germline V gene has CDR1 LNHDA and CDR2 SQIVND (reference sequence). V gave up 6 bases and J gave up 4 bases, with 11 bases separating them. CDR3 DNA sequence: TGTGCCAGTAGGCCCCAGGGGTCAGATACGCAGTATTTT. Its protein is CASRPQGSDTQYF.

CDR3: CASSLHTGTGGIGGNTIYF. Written as DNA, the CDR3 is TGTGCCAGCAGTTTACATACCGGGACAGGAGGAATAGGGGGAAACACCATATATTTT. The rearrangement uses TRBV27 and TRBJ1-3; the match to TRBD1 covers 8 bases. The CDR3 has 19 amino acids. Germline trimming cut 2 bases from V and 4 bases from J; bases unmatched to any gene: 16. Germline CDR1 reads MNHEY; CDR2 reads SMNVEV (reference sequence).

The gene calls are TRBV18 and TRBJ2-1; D may be TRBD2 (6 bases). Germline CDR1 reads KGHSH; CDR2 reads LQKENI. The CDR3 runs 15 residues. Between the trimmed V and J ends, which lost 3 bases and 7 bases, there was a span of 16 bases. The CDR3 DNA follows: TGTGCCAGCTCACCGAAAGGGACTTTCGGTAATGAGCAGTTCTTC. Translated, it gives CASSPKGTFGNEQFF.

The rearrangement joins TRBV6-4 to TRBJ1-1; possibly TRBD1 for D (6 bases). V lost 0 bases, J lost 1 base, and 9 bases lay in between. This CDR3 contains 15 residues. The germline V gene has CDR1 MRHNA and CDR2 SNTAGT. CDR3 amino acids: CASSDSTGGNTEAFF. Here the CDR3 DNA reads TGTGCCAGCAGTGACTCGACAGGCGGGAACACTGAAGCTTTCTTT.

As concerns this clone: Other DNA sequences within the sample encode an identical CDR3. The rearrangement joins TRBV7-6 to TRBJ2-1, with 11 nucleotides matching TRBD2. The germline V gene has CDR1 SGHVS and CDR2 FNYEAQ. The length of the CDR3 is 15 residues. The V and J ends lost 1 base and 6 bases, in that order; junction bases with no gene match: 2. The chain's CDR3 is CASSLVAGGPNEQFF. The DNA for the CDR3 is TGTGCCAGCAGCTTAGTAGCGGGGGGGCCCAATGAGCAGTTCTTC.

The V and J genes are TRBV7-6 and TRBJ2-5; TRBD1 might be the D (6 bases). The CDR3 totals 15 residues. V shed 0 bases and J shed 2 bases, with 10 bases lying between them. Germline V CDR1 and CDR2: SGHVS, FNYEAQ. In DNA, the CDR3 is TGTGCCAGCAGCTTAGCCGGCCAGGGGCAAGAGACCCAGTACTTC. Translated: CASSLAGQGQETQYF.

The V gene is TRBV27, the J gene TRBJ1-5; D remains unclear. The V end was cut by 2 bases, the J end by 4 bases, with 9 bases between. This CDR3 region has 14 residues. Germline V lookup: CDR1 MNHEY, CDR2 SMNVEV (reference sequence). The chain's CDR3 is CASSLTSPNQPQHF. The CDR3 DNA reads TGTGCCAGCAGTTTAACAAGTCCTAATCAGCCCCAGCATTTT.